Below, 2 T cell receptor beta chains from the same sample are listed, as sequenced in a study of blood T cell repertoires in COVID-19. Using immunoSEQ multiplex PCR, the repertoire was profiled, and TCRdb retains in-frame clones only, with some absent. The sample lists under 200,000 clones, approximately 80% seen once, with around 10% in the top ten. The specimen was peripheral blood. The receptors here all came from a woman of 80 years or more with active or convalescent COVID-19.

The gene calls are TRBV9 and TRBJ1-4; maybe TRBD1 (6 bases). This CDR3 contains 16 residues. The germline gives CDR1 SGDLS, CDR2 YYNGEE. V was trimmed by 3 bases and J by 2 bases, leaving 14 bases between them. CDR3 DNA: TGTGCCAGCAGCGAGAGGGGTCAGGGGACTAATGAAAAACTGTTTTTT. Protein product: CASSERGQGTNEKLFF.

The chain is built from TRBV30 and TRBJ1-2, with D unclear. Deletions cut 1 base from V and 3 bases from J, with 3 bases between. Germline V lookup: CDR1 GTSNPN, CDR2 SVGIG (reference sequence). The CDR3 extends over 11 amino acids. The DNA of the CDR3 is TGTGCCTGGAGTGGGCACTATGGCTACACCTTC. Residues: CAWSGHYGYTF. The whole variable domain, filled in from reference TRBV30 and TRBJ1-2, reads SQTIHQWPATLVQPVGSPLSLECTVEGTSNPNLYWYRQAAGRGLQLLFYSVGIGQISSEVPQNLSASRPQDRQFILSSKKLLLSDSGFYLCAWSGHYGYTFGSGTRLTVV.